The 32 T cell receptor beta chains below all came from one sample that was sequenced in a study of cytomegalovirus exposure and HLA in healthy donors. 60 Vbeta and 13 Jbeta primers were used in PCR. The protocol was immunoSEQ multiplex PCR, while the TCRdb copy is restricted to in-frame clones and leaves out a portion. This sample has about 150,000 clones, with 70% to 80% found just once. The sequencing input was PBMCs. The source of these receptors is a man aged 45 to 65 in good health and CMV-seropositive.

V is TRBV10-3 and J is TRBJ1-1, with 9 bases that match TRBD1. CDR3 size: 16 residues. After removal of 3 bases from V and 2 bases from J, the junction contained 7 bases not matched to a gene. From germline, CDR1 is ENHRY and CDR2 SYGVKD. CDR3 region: CAISEITGGTNTEAFF. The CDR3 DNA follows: TGTGCCATCAGTGAAATTACAGGGGGCACAAACACTGAAGCTTTCTTT.

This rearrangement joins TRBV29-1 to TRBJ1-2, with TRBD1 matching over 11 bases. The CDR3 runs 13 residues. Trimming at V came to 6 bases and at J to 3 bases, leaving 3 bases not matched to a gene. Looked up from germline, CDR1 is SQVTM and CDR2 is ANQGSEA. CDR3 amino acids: CSVGTGGDYGYTF. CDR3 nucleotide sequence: TGCAGCGTGGGGACAGGGGGGGACTATGGCTACACCTTC.

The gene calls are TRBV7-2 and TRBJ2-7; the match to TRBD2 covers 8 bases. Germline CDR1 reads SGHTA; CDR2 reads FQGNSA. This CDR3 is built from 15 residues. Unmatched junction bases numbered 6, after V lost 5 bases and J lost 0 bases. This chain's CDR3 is CASSQARGASYEQYF. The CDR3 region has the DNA TGTGCCAGCAGCCAGGCGCGGGGGGCCTCCTACGAGCAGTACTTC.

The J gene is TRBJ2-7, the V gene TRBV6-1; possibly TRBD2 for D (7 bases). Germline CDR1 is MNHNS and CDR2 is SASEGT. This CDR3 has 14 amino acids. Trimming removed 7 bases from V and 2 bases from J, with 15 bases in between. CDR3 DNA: TGTGCCAGCACCAAAGGGGGGGCCGCCTACGAGCAGTACTTC. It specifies CASTKGGAAYEQYF.

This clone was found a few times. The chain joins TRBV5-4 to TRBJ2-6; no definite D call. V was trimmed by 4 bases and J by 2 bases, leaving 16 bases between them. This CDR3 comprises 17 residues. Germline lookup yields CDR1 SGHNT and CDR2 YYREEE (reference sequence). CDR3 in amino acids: CASSVPGPTAGANVLTF. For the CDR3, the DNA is TGTGCCAGCAGCGTTCCGGGTCCCACTGCTGGGGCCAACGTCCTGACTTTC.

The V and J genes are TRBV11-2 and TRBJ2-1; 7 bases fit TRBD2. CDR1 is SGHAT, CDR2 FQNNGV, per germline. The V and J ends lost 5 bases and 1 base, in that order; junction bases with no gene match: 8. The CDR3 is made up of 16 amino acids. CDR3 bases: TGTGCCAGCAGCCCCAGGACTAGTCCTTCCTACAATGAGCAGTTCTTC. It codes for CASSPRTSPSYNEQFF.

This chain's CDR3 is CASSSGTSGSWETQYF. The DNA of the CDR3 is TGTGCCAGCAGTTCGGGGACTAGCGGGAGTTGGGAGACCCAGTACTTC. V and J are TRBV28 and TRBJ2-5; 14 bases fit TRBD2. Looked up from germline, CDR1 is MDHEN and CDR2 is SYDVKM. The CDR3 totals 16 residues. J gave up 5 bases and V 4 bases, and 6 bases lay outside the gene matches.

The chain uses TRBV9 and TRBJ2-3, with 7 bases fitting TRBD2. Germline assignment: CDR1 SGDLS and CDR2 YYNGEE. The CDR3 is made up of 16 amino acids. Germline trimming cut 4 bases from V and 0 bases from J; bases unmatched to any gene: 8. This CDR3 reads CASSPLGGSSTDTQYF. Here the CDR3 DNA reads TGTGCCAGCAGCCCCCTGGGGGGGTCTAGCACAGATACGCAGTATTTT.

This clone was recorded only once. Written as DNA, the CDR3 is TGTGCCAGCAGCATTAGCGGGAACACAGATACGCAGTATTTT. Translation gives CASSISGNTDTQYF. The V and J genes are TRBV9 and TRBJ2-3; the match to TRBD2 covers 8 bases. The CDR3 has 14 amino acids. V shed 4 bases, J shed 2 bases, and the junction held 3 bases outside the gene matches. CDR1 is SGDLS and CDR2 is YYNGEE in the germline V gene.

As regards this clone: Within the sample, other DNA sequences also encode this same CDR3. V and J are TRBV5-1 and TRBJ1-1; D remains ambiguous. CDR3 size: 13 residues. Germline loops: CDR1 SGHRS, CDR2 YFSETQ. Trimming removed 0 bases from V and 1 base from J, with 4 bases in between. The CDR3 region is CASSLDRNTEAFF. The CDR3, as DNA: TGCGCCAGCAGCTTGGATAGGAACACTGAAGCTTTCTTT.

CDR3 DNA sequence: TGTGCCAGCCGCGGGTCGTACGGGAGGGGGAACACCGGGGAGCTGTTTTTT. This codes for CASRGSYGRGNTGELFF. V gene TRBV7-8 combines with J gene TRBJ2-2, with 8 bases that match TRBD2. Losses at the gene ends were 8 bases for V and 1 base for J; bases not matched to a gene: 12. This CDR3 spans 17 amino acids. In germline, CDR1 is SGHVS, CDR2 FQNEAQ.

The CDR3 sequence is CASSLDSSDTQYF. In DNA, the CDR3 is TGCGCCAGCAGCTTGGACAGCTCAGATACGCAGTATTTT. The gene calls are TRBV5-1 and TRBJ2-3; D unclear. Germline loops: CDR1 SGHRS, CDR2 YFSETQ. Deletions cut 0 bases from V and 4 bases from J, with 6 bases between. The CDR3 runs 13 residues. Looking up the rest from reference TRBV5-1 and TRBJ2-3 gives the full variable domain: KAGVTQTPRYLIKTRGQQVTLSCSPISGHRSVSWYQQTPGQGLQFLFEYFSETQRNKGNFPGRFSGRQFSNSRSEMNVSTLELGDSALYLCASSLDSSDTQYFGPGTRLTVL.

CDR3 in amino acids: CAWSVGLGPYEQYF. DNA of the CDR3: TGTGCCTGGAGTGTAGGATTGGGGCCCTACGAGCAGTACTTC. This rearrangement joins TRBV30 to TRBJ2-7; D is perhaps TRBD1 (5 bases). Germline CDR1 GTSNPN, CDR2 SVGIG (reference sequence). This CDR3 region has 14 residues. V was cut by 0 bases and J by 2 bases, with 11 bases left in between.

Here the CDR3 reads CASSGINEQFF. The CDR3 nucleotides are TGTGCCAGCAGTGGTATCAATGAGCAGTTCTTC. This chain connects TRBV6-1 to TRBJ2-1, with D uncertain. The germline V gene encodes CDR1 MNHNS and CDR2 SASEGT. The CDR3 has 11 residues. Trimming pared 4 bases from V and 6 bases from J, leaving 4 bases between.

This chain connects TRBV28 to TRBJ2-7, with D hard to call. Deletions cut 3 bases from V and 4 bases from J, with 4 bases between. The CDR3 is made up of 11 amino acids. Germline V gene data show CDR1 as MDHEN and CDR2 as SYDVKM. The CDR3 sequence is CASSFRYEQYF. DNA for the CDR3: TGTGCCAGCAGTTTCCGTTACGAGCAGTACTTC.

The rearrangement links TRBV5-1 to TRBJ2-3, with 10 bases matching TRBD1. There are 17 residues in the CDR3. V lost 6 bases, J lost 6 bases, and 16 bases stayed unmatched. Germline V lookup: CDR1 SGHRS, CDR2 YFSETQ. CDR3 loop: CASTPGQGSAFTDTQYF. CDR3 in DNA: TGCGCCAGCACACCGGGACAGGGGAGCGCCTTTACTGATACGCAGTATTTT. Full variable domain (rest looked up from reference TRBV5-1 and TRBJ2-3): KAGVTQTPRYLIKTRGQQVTLSCSPISGHRSVSWYQQTPGQGLQFLFEYFSETQRNKGNFPGRFSGRQFSNSRSEMNVSTLELGDSALYLCASTPGQGSAFTDTQYFGPGTRLTVL.

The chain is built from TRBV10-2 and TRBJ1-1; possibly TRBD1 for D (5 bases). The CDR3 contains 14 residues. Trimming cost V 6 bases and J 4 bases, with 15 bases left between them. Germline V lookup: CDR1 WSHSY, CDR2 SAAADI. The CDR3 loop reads CASSLQGRVTEAFF. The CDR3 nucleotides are TGCGCCAGCAGCCTCCAGGGAAGAGTCACTGAAGCTTTCTTT.

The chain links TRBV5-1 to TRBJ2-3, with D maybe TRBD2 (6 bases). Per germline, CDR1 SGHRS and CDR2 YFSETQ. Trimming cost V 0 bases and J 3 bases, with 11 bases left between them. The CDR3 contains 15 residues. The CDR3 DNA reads TGCGCCAGCAGCTTGGCGAGCGGGCCTACAGATACGCAGTATTTT. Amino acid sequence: CASSLASGPTDTQYF.

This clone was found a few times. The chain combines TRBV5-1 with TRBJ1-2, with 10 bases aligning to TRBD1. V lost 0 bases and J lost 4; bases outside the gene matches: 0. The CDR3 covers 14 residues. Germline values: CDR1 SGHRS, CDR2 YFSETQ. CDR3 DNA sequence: TGCGCCAGCAGCTTGGGGACAGGGGGCTATGGCTACACCTTC. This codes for CASSLGTGGYGYTF.

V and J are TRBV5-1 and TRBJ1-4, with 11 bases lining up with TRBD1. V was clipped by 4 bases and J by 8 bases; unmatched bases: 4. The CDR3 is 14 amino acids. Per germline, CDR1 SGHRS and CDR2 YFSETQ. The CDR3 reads CASSQGQGEEKLFF. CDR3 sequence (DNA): TGCGCCAGCAGCCAGGGACAGGGGGAGGAAAAACTGTTTTTT. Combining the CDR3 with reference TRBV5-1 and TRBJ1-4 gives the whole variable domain KAGVTQTPRYLIKTRGQQVTLSCSPISGHRSVSWYQQTPGQGLQFLFEYFSETQRNKGNFPGRFSGRQFSNSRSEMNVSTLELGDSALYLCASSQGQGEEKLFFGSGTQLSVL.

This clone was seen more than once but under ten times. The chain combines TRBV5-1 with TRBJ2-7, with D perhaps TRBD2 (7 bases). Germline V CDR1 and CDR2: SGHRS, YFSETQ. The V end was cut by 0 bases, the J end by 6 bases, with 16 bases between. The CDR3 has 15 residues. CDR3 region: CASSLGSGGLFEQYF. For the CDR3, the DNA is TGCGCCAGCAGCTTGGGGTCGGGGGGCTTGTTCGAGCAGTACTTC.

The CDR3 reads CASSMRVRDRGVKNTEAFF. In nucleotides, the CDR3 is TGTGCCAGCAGCATGAGGGTCCGGGACCGGGGGGTCAAAAACACTGAAGCTTTCTTT. V and J are TRBV5-5 and TRBJ1-1; possibly TRBD1 for D (5 bases). Germline loops: CDR1 SGHKS, CDR2 YYEKEE (reference sequence). The germline V and J ends were trimmed by 4 bases and 2 bases, with 27 bases remaining between them. This CDR3 has 19 residues. The full variable domain, rest sourced from reference TRBV5-5 and TRBJ1-1, is DAGVTQSPTHLIKTRGQQVTLRCSPISGHKSVSWYQQVLGQGPQFIFQYYEKEERGRGNFPDRFSARQFPNYSSELNVNALLLGDSALYLCASSMRVRDRGVKNTEAFFGQGTRLTVV.

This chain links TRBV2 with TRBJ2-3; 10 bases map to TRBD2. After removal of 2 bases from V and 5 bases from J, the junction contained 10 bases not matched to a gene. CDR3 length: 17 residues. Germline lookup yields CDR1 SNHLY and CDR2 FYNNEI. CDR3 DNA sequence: TGTGCCAGCAGTGAAATAAGCGGGAGGGCCTTAGAAGATACGCAGTATTTT. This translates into CASSEISGRALEDTQYF.

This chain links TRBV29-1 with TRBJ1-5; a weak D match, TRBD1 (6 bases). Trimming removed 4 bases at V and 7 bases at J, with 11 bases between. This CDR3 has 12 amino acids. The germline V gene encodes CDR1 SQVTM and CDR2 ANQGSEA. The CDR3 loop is CSVAGHGQPQHF. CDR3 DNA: TGCAGCGTTGCGGGACATGGCCAGCCCCAGCATTTT.

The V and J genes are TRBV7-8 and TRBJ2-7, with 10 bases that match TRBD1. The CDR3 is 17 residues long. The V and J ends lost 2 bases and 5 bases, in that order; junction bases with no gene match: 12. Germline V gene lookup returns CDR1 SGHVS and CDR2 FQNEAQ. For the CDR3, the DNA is TGTGCCAGCAGCTTACACCGAATGACAGGGGGCGCCGACGAGCAGTACTTC. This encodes CASSLHRMTGGADEQYF.

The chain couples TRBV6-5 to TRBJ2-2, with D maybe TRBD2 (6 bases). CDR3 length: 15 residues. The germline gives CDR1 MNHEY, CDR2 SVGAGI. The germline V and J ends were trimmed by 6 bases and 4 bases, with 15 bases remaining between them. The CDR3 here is CASSPVEEGTGELFF. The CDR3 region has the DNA TGTGCCAGCAGCCCAGTTGAGGAGGGCACCGGGGAGCTGTTTTTT.

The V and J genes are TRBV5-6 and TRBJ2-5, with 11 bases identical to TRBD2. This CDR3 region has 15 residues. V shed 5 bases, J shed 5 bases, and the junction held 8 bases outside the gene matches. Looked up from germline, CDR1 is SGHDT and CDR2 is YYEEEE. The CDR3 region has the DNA TGTGCCAGCAGTACTAGCGGGAGACCTTGGGAGACCCAGTACTTC. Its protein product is CASSTSGRPWETQYF.

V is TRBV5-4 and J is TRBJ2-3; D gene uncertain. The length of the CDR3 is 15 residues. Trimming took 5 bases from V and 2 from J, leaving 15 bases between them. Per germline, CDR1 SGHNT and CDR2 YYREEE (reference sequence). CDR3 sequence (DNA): TGTGCCAGCAGAGAACAGAGCCGGTTCACAGATACGCAGTATTTT. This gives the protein CASREQSRFTDTQYF. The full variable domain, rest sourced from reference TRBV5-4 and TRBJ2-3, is ETGVTQSPTHLIKTRGQQVTLRCSSQSGHNTVSWYQQALGQGPQFIFQYYREEENGRGNFPPRFSGLQFPNYSSELNVNALELDDSALYLCASREQSRFTDTQYFGPGTRLTVL.

CDR3 protein: CAWTLDRFETQYF. In DNA, the CDR3 is TGTGCCTGGACCCTAGACAGGTTTGAGACCCAGTACTTC. This chain uses TRBV30 with TRBJ2-5, with D possibly being TRBD1 (6 bases). There are 13 residues in the CDR3. Trimming removed 4 bases from V and 5 bases from J, with 14 bases in between. Per germline, CDR1 GTSNPN and CDR2 SVGIG (reference sequence).

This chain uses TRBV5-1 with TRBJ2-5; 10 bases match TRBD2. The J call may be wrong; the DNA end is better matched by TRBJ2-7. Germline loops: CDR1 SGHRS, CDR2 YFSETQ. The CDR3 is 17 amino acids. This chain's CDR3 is CASSPWASGSQTYEQYF. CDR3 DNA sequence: TGCGCCAGCAGCCCATGGGCTAGCGGGAGTCAGACCTACGAGCAGTACTTC.

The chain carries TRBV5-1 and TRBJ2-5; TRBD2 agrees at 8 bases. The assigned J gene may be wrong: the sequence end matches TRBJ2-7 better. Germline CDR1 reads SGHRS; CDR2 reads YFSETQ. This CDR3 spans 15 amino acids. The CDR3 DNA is TGCGCCAGCAGCTTGGTAGCGGGACGCACCTACGAGCAGTACTTC. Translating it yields CASSLVAGRTYEQYF.

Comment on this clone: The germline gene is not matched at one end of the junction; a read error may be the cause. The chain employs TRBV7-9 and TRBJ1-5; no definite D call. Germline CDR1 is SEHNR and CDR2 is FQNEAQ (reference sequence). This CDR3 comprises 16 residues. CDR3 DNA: TGTTCCAGCAGCTTAGTTACAGCCGATAGCAATCAGCCCCAGCATTTT. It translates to CSSSLVTADSNQPQHF.